This entry lists 5 T cell receptor beta chains sequenced from one sample in a study of identical twins. TCRdb re-derived calls from the 5' RACE reads in MiXCR, one entry per CDR3 protein. The sample has hundreds of thousands of distinct CDR3 sequences; 15% to 20% are singletons. These records were also assigned to another study, of T cells expressing NK-cell markers.

The sample was PBMCs. The receptors come from a woman between 18 and 30 years old in good health.

This clonotype was seen a few times. The chain uses TRBV29-1 and TRBJ2-7, with D unresolved. The CDR3 is 11 amino acids. From germline, CDR1 is SQVTM and CDR2 ANQGSEA. Trimming left V 4 bases short and J 2 bases short, with 6 bases between. CDR3 coding DNA: TGCAGCGTTGTGGCAGCCTACGAGCAGTACTTC. Residues: CSVVAAYEQYF.

The V gene is TRBV11-2, the J gene TRBJ2-3, with 8 bases matching TRBD2. This CDR3 contains 13 residues. Germline CDR1 reads SGHAT; CDR2 reads FQNNGV. The junction had 3 bases not matched to a gene; V was cut back by 7 bases and J by 3 bases. CDR3 sequence (DNA): TGTGCCAGCATGACTAGCGTTACAGATACGCAGTATTTT. The encoded protein is CASMTSVTDTQYF.

The chain combines TRBV5-5 with TRBJ2-7, with D perhaps TRBD1 or TRBD2 (5 bases each). Per the germline V gene, CDR1 is SGHKS and CDR2 is YYEKEE (reference sequence). V dropped 1 base and J dropped 2 bases, with 16 bases sitting between them. There are 16 residues in the CDR3. The CDR3 protein is CASSLNSRGGTYEQYF. As DNA, the CDR3 is TGTGCCAGCAGCTTGAATTCGAGGGGCGGAACCTACGAGCAGTACTTC.

This clonotype appeared a few times. The CDR3 spells CAWTRKDSLAYEQYF. The DNA for the CDR3 is TGTGCCTGGACTCGTAAGGACTCACTCGCCTACGAGCAGTACTTC. The V and J genes are TRBV30 and TRBJ2-7; D may be TRBD2 (5 bases). The V and J ends lost 4 bases and 2 bases respectively, with 18 bases between them. CDR1 and CDR2 (germline): GTSNPN, SVGIG (reference sequence). This CDR3 spans 15 amino acids.

This clonotype was seen a few times. This chain links TRBV12-3 or TRBV12-4 with TRBJ2-7; 8 nucleotides agree with TRBD2. The CDR3 is 15 residues long. V lost 8 bases, J lost 0 bases, and 9 bases stayed unmatched. CDR3 loop: CASGRGAGGSYEQYF. The CDR3 coding sequence is TGTGCCAGCGGCCGAGGGGCGGGAGGCTCCTACGAGCAGTACTTC.